The clone carrying this T cell receptor beta chain was observed a single time. Its antigen is not identified. This sample was included in a study of lymphopenia after photon versus proton radiotherapy. Points from the study as a whole: Survival link was tested only in deceased patients; proton benefit remains a possibility. Oligoclonal CD8+ Temra expansion after nadir drove photon patients' diversity drop.

The germline gives CDR1 MDHEN, CDR2 SYDVKM. Trimming stripped 2 bases from V and 0 bases from J, with 11 bases between. The CDR3 sequence is 16 residues long. The data were produced by immunoSEQ multiplex PCR, yet TCRdb's version contains in-frame clones alone and is incomplete. This table holds 70,000 or so clones, just over 90% found once. Here the sequenced sample was peripheral blood, taken from a patient treated with photon-based radiotherapy. The receptor was derived from a woman between 70 and 85 years old with pancreatic cancer. The rearrangement links TRBV28 to TRBJ1-3; D gene unclear. CDR3 residues: CASSLGQSASGNTIYF. Written as DNA, the CDR3 is TGTGCCAGCAGTTTAGGCCAATCCGCCTCTGGAAACACCATATATTTT. Drawing the rest from reference TRBV28 and TRBJ1-3, the complete variable domain is DVKVTQSSRYLVKRTGEKVFLECVQDMDHENMFWYRQDPGLGLRLIYFSYDVKMKEKGDIPEGYSVSREKKERFSLILESASTNQTSMYLCASSLGQSASGNTIYFGEGSWLTVV.